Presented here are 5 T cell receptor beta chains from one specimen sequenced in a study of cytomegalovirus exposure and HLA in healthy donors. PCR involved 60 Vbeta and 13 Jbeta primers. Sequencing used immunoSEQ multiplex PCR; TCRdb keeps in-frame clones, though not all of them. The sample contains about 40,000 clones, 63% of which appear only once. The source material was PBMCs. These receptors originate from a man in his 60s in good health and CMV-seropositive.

The CDR3 DNA is TGCGCCAGCAGCCATGGGCGAGGGGGAGAGGTCGATGAGCAGTTCTTC. Translating gives CASSHGRGGEVDEQFF. The V and J genes are TRBV4-3 and TRBJ2-1; TRBD1 is a possible D gene (6 bases). The V end lost 3 bases, the J end lost 8 bases, and 20 bases lay between the germline ends. Germline CDR1 LGHNA, CDR2 YSLEER. The CDR3 spans 16 residues.

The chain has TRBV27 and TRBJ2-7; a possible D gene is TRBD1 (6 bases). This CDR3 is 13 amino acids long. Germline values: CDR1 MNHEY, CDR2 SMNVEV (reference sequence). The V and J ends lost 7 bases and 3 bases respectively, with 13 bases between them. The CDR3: CASTTQQGYEQYF. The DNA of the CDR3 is TGTGCCAGCACGACTCAACAGGGCTACGAGCAGTACTTC.

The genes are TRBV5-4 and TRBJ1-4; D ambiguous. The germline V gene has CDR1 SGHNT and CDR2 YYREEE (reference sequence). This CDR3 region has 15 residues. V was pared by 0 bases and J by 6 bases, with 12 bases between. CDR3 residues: CASSLGGGADEKLFF. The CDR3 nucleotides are TGTGCCAGCAGCTTGGGCGGCGGAGCGGATGAAAAACTGTTTTTT.

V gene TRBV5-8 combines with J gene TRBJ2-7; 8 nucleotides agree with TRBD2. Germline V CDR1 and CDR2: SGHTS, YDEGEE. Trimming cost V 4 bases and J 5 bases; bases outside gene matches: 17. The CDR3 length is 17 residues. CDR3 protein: CASSLPWGSSGSNEQYF. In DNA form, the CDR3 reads TGTGCCAGCAGCCTACCGTGGGGGTCCAGCGGGAGTAACGAGCAGTACTTC.

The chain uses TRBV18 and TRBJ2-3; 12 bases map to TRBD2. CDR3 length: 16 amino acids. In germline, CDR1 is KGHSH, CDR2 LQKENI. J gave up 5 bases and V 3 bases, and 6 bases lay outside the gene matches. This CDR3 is CASSPTSGSLGDTQYF. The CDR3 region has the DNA TGTGCCAGCTCACCGACTAGCGGGAGCCTGGGAGATACGCAGTATTTT.